The text below deals with one T cell receptor (beta chain). Other DNA sequences in this specimen translate into the identical CDR3. Sequencing was performed with immunoSEQ multiplex PCR; in TCRdb, only in-frame clones are kept and a portion is missing. In the table there are about 99,000 clones, about four fifths of which are singletons. Enrolled during active infection, Seattle patients were then followed longitudinally. This sample was included in a study of blood T cell repertoires in COVID-19. The sample comprised peripheral blood. This TCR was sampled from an elderly man with COVID-19, enrolled during active disease.

In DNA form, the CDR3 reads TGTGCCTGGAGTGGGAGGACAGCCTATAATTCACCCCTCCACTTT. Encoded protein: CAWSGRTAYNSPLHF. The chain couples TRBV30 to TRBJ1-6; perhaps TRBD1 as D (6 bases). Germline V gives CDR1 GTSNPN, CDR2 SVGIG (reference sequence). V lost 1 base to trimming and J lost 2 bases, with 9 bases between them. The CDR3 is 15 amino acids.